These 20 T cell receptor beta chains originate from one sample sequenced in a study of cytomegalovirus exposure and HLA in healthy donors. The PCR was carried out with 60 Vbeta primers and 13 Jbeta primers. The repertoire was sequenced with immunoSEQ multiplex PCR; TCRdb's copy has only in-frame clones and lacks some. This table holds some 100,000 clones, about 79% found once. The material sequenced was PBMCs. The source is a woman between 18 and 29 years old in good health and CMV-seronegative.

The chain has TRBV7-2 and TRBJ2-1, with D hard to call. The CDR3 is 12 residues long. Looked up from germline, CDR1 is SGHTA and CDR2 is FQGNSA. The V end was cut by 1 base, the J end by 8 bases, with 6 bases between. The CDR3 DNA follows: TGTGCCAGCAGCTTAGTCGGGTATGAGCAGTTCTTC. It translates to CASSLVGYEQFF.

This clone was observed a single time. The V gene is TRBV5-6, the J gene TRBJ2-5, with D maybe TRBD2 (6 bases). The CDR3 is made up of 14 amino acids. CDR1 and CDR2 (germline): SGHDT, YYEEEE. The V gene lost 0 bases and the J gene lost 4 bases, with 10 bases spanning the gap. CDR3 sequence: CASSLGLGPETQYF. CDR3 nucleotide sequence: TGTGCCAGCAGCTTGGGACTAGGCCCAGAGACCCAGTACTTC.

The V call is TRBV28, the J call TRBJ2-3; tentative D call: TRBD2 (7 bases). The CDR3 length is 14 residues. Trimming stripped 5 bases from V and 6 bases from J, with 15 bases between. Germline lookup yields CDR1 MDHEN and CDR2 SYDVKM. The CDR3 protein is CASSPTGRGDTQYF. CDR3 nucleotide sequence: TGTGCCAGCAGTCCAACAGGGAGGGGGGATACGCAGTATTTT. Complete variable domain (other parts from reference TRBV28 and TRBJ2-3): DVKVTQSSRYLVKRTGEKVFLECVQDMDHENMFWYRQDPGLGLRLIYFSYDVKMKEKGDIPEGYSVSREKKERFSLILESASTNQTSMYLCASSPTGRGDTQYFGPGTRLTVL.

V is TRBV5-1 and J is TRBJ2-2, with TRBD2 matching over 11 bases. The CDR3 has 16 residues. The V gene's germline CDR1 is SGHRS and CDR2 YFSETQ. V shed 4 bases, J shed 2 bases, and the junction held 4 bases outside the gene matches. CDR3 sequence reads: CASSGGTSGNTGELFF. The CDR3 coding sequence is TGCGCCAGCAGCGGGGGGACTAGCGGAAACACCGGGGAGCTGTTTTTT.

This chain connects TRBV5-1 to TRBJ1-2; D is undetermined. Trimming left V 0 bases short and J 6 bases short, with 9 bases between. CDR3 length: 13 residues. Per germline, CDR1 SGHRS and CDR2 YFSETQ. CDR3 coding DNA: TGCGCCAGCAGCTTGGACAGCGGGGATGGCTACACCTTC. Amino acid sequence: CASSLDSGDGYTF. Based on the CDR3 plus reference TRBV5-1 and TRBJ1-2, the full variable domain is KAGVTQTPRYLIKTRGQQVTLSCSPISGHRSVSWYQQTPGQGLQFLFEYFSETQRNKGNFPGRFSGRQFSNSRSEMNVSTLELGDSALYLCASSLDSGDGYTFGSGTRLTVV.

The J gene is TRBJ2-5, the V gene TRBV7-8; D remains ambiguous. V was trimmed by 5 bases and J by 4 bases, leaving 5 bases between them. The CDR3 length is 11 residues. Germline CDR1 and CDR2: SGHVS and FQNEAQ. This chain's CDR3 is CASSPRETQYF. CDR3 nucleotide sequence: TGTGCCAGCAGCCCCCGAGAGACCCAGTACTTC.

The rearrangement joins TRBV18 to TRBJ1-6, with 9 bases aligning to TRBD1. This CDR3 is built from 14 residues. V lost 4 bases to trimming and J lost 9 bases; unmatched junction nucleotides: 4. Germline V gene lookup returns CDR1 KGHSH and CDR2 LQKENI. CDR3 bases: TGTGCCAGCTCACACGACAGGGGGGCTTCACCCCTCCACTTT. Amino acid sequence: CASSHDRGASPLHF.

CDR3 residues: CASSVPGARQETQYF. In DNA form, the CDR3 reads TGTGCCAGCAGTGTACCCGGAGCCAGACAAGAGACCCAGTACTTC. The genes are TRBV2 and TRBJ2-5; no clear D gene. Germline loops: CDR1 SNHLY, CDR2 FYNNEI. Trimming took off 4 bases at V and 2 bases at J, with 14 bases between the two ends. CDR3 length: 15 residues.

The rearrangement links TRBV9 to TRBJ1-6; possible D gene TRBD1, 5 bases. V was pared by 1 base and J by 10 bases, with 12 bases between. The CDR3 sequence is 14 residues long. CDR1 SGDLS and CDR2 YYNGEE come from the germline V gene. CDR3 loop: CASSVSQGESPLHF. CDR3 nucleotides: TGTGCCAGCAGCGTATCGCAGGGTGAGTCACCCCTCCACTTT.

The chain uses TRBV19 and TRBJ1-1; D is unresolved. The CDR3 is made up of 12 amino acids. Germline V lookup: CDR1 LNHDA, CDR2 SQIVND (reference sequence). V was clipped by 4 bases and J by 7 bases, with 10 bases between them. The CDR3 DNA sequence: TGTGCCAGTAGTAATTTGGCGGATGAAGCTTTCTTT. Protein sequence: CASSNLADEAFF.

The V and J genes are TRBV11-3 and TRBJ2-7; TRBD2 is a possible D gene (5 bases). The V end was cut by 2 bases, the J end by 8 bases, with 13 bases between. Germline lookup yields CDR1 SGHNT and CDR2 YENEEA. The CDR3 has 13 amino acids. This chain's CDR3 is CASSLTNPGKQYF. The DNA of the CDR3 is TGTGCCAGCAGCTTAACGAACCCCGGGAAGCAGTACTTC.

The gene calls are TRBV6-1 and TRBJ2-2; perhaps TRBD2 as D (6 bases). From germline, CDR1 is MNHNS and CDR2 SASEGT. The germline V and J ends were trimmed by 1 base and 6 bases, with 6 bases remaining between them. CDR3 length: 13 amino acids. This chain's CDR3 is CASSEGRAGELFF. The CDR3 nucleotides read TGTGCCAGCAGTGAAGGGAGGGCCGGGGAGCTGTTTTTT.

The chain links TRBV7-9 to TRBJ2-2, with 7 nucleotides matching TRBD2. CDR1 and CDR2 from the germline V gene are SEHNR and FQNEAQ (reference sequence). J was trimmed by 0 bases and V by 3 bases; bases with no gene match: 4. The CDR3 is 16 amino acids. This CDR3 is CASSFPGGSNTGELFF. CDR3 in DNA: TGTGCCAGCAGCTTTCCGGGGGGTTCGAACACCGGGGAGCTGTTTTTT. The whole variable domain, filled in from reference TRBV7-9 and TRBJ2-2, reads DTGVSQNPRHKITKRGQNVTFRCDPISEHNRLYWYRQTLGQGPEFLTYFQNEAQLEKSRLLSDRFSAERPKGSFSTLEIQRTEQGDSAMYLCASSFPGGSNTGELFFGEGSRLTVL.

In nucleotides, the CDR3 is TGCGCCAGCAGCCAAGAAGGAGGGCCTAATAACTATGGCTACACCTTC. It translates to CASSQEGGPNNYGYTF. The chain is built from TRBV4-1 and TRBJ1-2; D gene uncertain. This CDR3 has 16 amino acids. The germline V and J ends were trimmed by 0 bases and 1 base, with 12 bases remaining between them. Germline V gene data show CDR1 as MGHRA and CDR2 as YSYEKL.

This clone was recorded a few times. The rearrangement links TRBV5-1 to TRBJ2-5; TRBD1 is a possible D gene (6 bases). CDR1 and CDR2 (germline): SGHRS, YFSETQ. The CDR3 contains 15 residues. V shed 0 bases and J shed 4 bases, with 13 bases lying between them. CDR3 sequence reads: CASSLAAQGLETQYF. The CDR3 nucleotides read TGCGCCAGCAGCTTGGCCGCCCAGGGGTTAGAGACCCAGTACTTC.

The V call is TRBV4-3, the J call TRBJ2-1; maybe TRBD1 (5 bases). CDR3 length: 16 amino acids. CDR1 and CDR2 (germline): LGHNA, YSLEER. With 0 bases removed from V and 4 bases from J, the gap between germline ends came to 13 bases. CDR3 coding DNA: TGCGCCAGCAGCCAAGACAGGACACGAAATTACAATGAGCAGTTCTTC. Translating gives CASSQDRTRNYNEQFF.

In nucleotides, the CDR3 is TGTGCCAGCAGTGAAAGCCCAGGGGGCTACAATGAGCAGTTCTTC. This translates into CASSESPGGYNEQFF. The chain couples TRBV2 to TRBJ2-1, with TRBD1 matching over 7 bases. Germline CDR1 is SNHLY and CDR2 is FYNNEI. J lost 3 bases, V lost 2 bases, and 4 bases had no gene match. The CDR3 consists of 15 residues.

V gene TRBV4-3 combines with J gene TRBJ2-3, with TRBD1 as a possible D gene (6 bases). Germline-derived CDR1 and CDR2 are LGHNA and YSLEER. V gave up 0 bases and J gave up 2 bases, with 12 bases separating them. The CDR3 is 16 amino acids. The CDR3 bases are TGCGCCAGCAGCCAAGAAAGGGACATAAACACAGATACGCAGTATTTT. Its protein product is CASSQERDINTDTQYF.

The V and J genes are TRBV10-3 and TRBJ2-1, with D possibly TRBD2 on 6 matching bases. V gave up 0 bases and J gave up 10 bases, with 10 bases separating them. Germline assignment: CDR1 ENHRY and CDR2 SYGVKD. The CDR3 spans 13 residues. CDR3 loop: CAISESGGGEQFF. In nucleotides, the CDR3 is TGTGCCATCAGTGAGTCGGGGGGTGGGGAGCAGTTCTTC.

The rearrangement joins TRBV5-8 to TRBJ1-4; maybe TRBD1 (6 bases). Trimming removed 4 bases at V and 7 bases at J, with 20 bases between. Germline CDR1 is SGHTS and CDR2 is YDEGEE. The CDR3 sequence is 16 residues long. As DNA, the CDR3 is TGTGCCAGCAGCCCGTTCGGGGGGGCGGCTGTTGAAAAACTGTTTTTT. Protein product: CASSPFGGAAVEKLFF.